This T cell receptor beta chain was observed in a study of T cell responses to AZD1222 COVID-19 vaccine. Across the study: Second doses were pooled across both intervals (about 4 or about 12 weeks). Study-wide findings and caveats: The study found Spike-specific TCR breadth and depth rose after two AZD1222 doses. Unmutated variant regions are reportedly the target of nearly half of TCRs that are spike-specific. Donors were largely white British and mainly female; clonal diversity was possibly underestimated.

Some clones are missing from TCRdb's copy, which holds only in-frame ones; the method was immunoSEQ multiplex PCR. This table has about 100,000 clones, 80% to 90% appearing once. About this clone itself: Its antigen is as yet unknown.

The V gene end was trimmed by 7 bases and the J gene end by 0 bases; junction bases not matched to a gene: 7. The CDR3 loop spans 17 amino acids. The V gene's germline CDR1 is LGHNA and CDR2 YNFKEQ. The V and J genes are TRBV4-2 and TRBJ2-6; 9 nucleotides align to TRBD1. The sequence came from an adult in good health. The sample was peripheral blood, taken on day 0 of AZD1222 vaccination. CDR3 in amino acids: CASNPGTGLSGANVLTF. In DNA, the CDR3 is TGTGCCAGCAATCCCGGGACAGGGCTCTCTGGGGCCAACGTCCTGACTTTC.